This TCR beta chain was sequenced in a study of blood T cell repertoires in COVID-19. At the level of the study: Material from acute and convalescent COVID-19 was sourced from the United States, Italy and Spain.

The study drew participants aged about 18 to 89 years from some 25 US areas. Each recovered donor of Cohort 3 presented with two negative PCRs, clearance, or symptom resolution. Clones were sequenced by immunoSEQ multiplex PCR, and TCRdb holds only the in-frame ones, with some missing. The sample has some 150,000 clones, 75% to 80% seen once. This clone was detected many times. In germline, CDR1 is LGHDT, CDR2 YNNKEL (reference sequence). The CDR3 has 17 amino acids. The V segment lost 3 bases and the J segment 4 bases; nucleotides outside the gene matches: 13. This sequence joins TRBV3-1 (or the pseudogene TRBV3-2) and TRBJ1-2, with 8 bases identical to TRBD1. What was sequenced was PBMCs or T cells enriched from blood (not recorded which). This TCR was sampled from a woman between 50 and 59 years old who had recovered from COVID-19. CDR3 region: CASSHSRRRGLGYGYTF. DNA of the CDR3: TGTGCCAGCAGCCACAGCCGGCGCAGGGGGCTTGGCTATGGCTACACCTTC.